This T cell receptor beta chain was sequenced for a study of cytomegalovirus exposure and HLA in healthy donors. The study, taken as a whole, reports: Specificity of three CMV-associated chains for CMV antigens was verified in vitro. According to the study, approximately 150 TCR beta chains were cytomegalovirus-associated. The classifier reportedly diagnosed cytomegalovirus status with high sensitivity and specificity.

Concerning this clone: Its antigen is unidentified.

TCRdb keeps only in-frame clones here, not all; method: immunoSEQ multiplex PCR. The sample includes under 250,000 clones, roughly 87% seen only once; the top ten take approximately 12%. V gave up 0 bases and J gave up 4 bases; unmatched junction bases: 9. The V gene's germline CDR1 is SGHRS and CDR2 YFSETQ. The CDR3 sequence is 16 residues long. The rearrangement uses TRBV5-1 and TRBJ2-7, with 8 bases fitting TRBD1. The TCR was taken from a man aged 18 to 29 in good health and CMV-seropositive. The specimen sequenced was PBMCs. CDR3 sequence (DNA): TGCGCCAGCAGCTTGGAGGGACAGGTGTCTTTTTACGAGCAGTACTTC. The encoded protein is CASSLEGQVSFYEQYF.